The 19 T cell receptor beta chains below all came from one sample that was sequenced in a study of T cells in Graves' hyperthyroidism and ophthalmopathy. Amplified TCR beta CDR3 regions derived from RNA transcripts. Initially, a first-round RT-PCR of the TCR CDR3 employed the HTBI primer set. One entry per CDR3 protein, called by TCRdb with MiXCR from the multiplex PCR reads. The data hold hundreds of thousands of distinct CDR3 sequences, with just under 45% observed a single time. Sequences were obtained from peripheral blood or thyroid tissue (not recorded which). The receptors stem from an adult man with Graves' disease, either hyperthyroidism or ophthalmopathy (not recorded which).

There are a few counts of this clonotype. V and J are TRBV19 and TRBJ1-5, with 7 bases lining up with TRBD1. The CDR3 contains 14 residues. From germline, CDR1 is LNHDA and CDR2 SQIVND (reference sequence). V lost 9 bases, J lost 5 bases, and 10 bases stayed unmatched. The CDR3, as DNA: TGTGCCAGCCGACAGGGTGGACTCCATCAGCCCCAGCATTTT. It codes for CASRQGGLHQPQHF.

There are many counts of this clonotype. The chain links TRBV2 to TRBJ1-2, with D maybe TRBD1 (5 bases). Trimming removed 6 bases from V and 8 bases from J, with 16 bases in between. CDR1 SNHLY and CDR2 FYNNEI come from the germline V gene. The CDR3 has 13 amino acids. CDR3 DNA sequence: TGTGCCAGCAGGAGGGGTTCCTTGGAAGGCTACACCTTC. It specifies CASRRGSLEGYTF.

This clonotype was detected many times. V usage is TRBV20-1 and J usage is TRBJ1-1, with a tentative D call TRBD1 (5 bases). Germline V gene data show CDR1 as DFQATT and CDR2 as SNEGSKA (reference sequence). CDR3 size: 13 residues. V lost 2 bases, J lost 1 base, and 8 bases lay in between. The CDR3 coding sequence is TGCAGTGCTAGACAGGGCGGGAACACTGAAGCTTTCTTT. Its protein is CSARQGGNTEAFF.

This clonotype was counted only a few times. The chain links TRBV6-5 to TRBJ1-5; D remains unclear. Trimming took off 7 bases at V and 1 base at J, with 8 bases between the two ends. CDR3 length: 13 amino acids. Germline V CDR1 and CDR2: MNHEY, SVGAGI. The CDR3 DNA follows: TGTGCCAGCATGGCGGTGAGCAATCAGCCCCAGCATTTT. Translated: CASMAVSNQPQHF.

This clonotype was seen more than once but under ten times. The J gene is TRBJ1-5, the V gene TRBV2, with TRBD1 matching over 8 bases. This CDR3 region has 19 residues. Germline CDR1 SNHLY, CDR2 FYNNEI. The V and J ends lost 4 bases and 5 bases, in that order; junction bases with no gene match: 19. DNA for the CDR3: TGTGCCAGCAGTGTGGTTAGCTTGGAGGCAGGGGGCTTTCATCAGCCCCAGCATTTT. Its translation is CASSVVSLEAGGFHQPQHF.

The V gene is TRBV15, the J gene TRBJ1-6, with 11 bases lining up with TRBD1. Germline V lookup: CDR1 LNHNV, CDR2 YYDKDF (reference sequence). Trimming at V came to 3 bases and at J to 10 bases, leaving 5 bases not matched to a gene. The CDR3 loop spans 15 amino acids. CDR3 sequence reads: CATSSEGTGGSPLHF. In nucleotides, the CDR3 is TGTGCCACCAGCAGTGAGGGGACAGGGGGATCACCCCTCCACTTT.

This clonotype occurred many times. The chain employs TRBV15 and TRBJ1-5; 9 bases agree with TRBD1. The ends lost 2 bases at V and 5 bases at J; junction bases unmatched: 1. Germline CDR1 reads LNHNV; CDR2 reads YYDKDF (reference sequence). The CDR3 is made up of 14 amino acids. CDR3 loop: CATSRTGGHQPQHF. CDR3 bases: TGTGCCACCAGCAGAACAGGGGGCCATCAGCCCCAGCATTTT.

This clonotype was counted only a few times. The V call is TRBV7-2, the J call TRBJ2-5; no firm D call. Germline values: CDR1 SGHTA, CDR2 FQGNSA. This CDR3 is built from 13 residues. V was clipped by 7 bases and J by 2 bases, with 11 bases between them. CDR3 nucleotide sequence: TGTGCCAGCACCACAGCAAGTCAAGAGACCCAGTACTTC. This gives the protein CASTTASQETQYF.

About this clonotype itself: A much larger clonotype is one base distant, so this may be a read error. The CDR3 loop is CASSESYPQYF. DNA for the CDR3: TGTGCCAGCAGTGAATCCTACCCCCAGTACTTC. The gene calls are TRBV25-1 and TRBJ2-7; D gene unclear. Germline-derived CDR1 and CDR2 are MGHDK and SYGVNS. The CDR3 is made up of 11 amino acids. Trimming removed 1 base from V and 10 bases from J, with 8 bases in between.

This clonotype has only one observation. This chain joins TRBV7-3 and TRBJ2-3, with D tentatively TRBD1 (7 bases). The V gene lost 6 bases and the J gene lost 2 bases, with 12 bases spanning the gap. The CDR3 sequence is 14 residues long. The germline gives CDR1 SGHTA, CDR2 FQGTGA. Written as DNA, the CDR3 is TGTGCCAGCAGGGAGGGGGCTACCACAGATACGCAGTATTTT. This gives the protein CASREGATTDTQYF.

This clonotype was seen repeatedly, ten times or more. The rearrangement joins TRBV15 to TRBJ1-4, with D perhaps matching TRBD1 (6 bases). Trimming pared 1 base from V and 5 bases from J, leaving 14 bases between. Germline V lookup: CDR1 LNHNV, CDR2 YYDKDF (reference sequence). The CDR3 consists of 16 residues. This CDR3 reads CATSRGPTGKNEKLFF. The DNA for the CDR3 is TGTGCCACCAGCAGAGGCCCTACAGGGAAGAATGAAAAACTGTTTTTT. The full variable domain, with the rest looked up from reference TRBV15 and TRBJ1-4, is DAMVIQNPRYQVTQFGKPVTLSCSQTLNHNVMYWYQQKSSQAPKLLFHYYDKDFNNEADTPDNFQSRRPNTSFCFLDIRSPGLGDTAMYLCATSRGPTGKNEKLFFGSGTQLSVL.

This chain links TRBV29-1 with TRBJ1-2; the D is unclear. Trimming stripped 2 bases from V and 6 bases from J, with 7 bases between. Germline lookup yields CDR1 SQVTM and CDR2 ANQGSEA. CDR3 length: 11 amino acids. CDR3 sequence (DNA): TGCAGCGTTGAAACGGGGAATGGCTACACCTTC. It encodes CSVETGNGYTF.

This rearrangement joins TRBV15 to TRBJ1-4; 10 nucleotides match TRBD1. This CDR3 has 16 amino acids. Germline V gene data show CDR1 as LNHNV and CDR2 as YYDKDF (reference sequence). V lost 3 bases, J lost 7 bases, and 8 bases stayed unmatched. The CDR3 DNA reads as TGTGCCACCAGCAGCTCAGGACAGGGGGGGAGTGAAAAACTGTTTTTT. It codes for CATSSSGQGGSEKLFF.

The CDR3 is CSVTLAGDSSYEQYF. In DNA, the CDR3 is TGCAGTGTAACTCTAGCGGGAGACAGCTCCTACGAGCAGTACTTC. The gene calls are TRBV20-1 and TRBJ2-7; 10 bases are shared with TRBD2. The CDR3 totals 15 residues. With 7 bases clipped from V and 0 bases from J, the junction kept 9 bases outside the gene matches. From germline, CDR1 is DFQATT and CDR2 SNEGSKA (reference sequence).

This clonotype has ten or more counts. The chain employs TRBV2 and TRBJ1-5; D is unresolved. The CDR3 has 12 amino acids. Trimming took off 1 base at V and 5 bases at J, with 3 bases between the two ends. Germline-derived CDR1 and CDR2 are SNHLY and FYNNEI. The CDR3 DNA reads TGTGCCAGCAGTGAAGGGTATCAGCCCCAGCATTTT. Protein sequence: CASSEGYQPQHF.

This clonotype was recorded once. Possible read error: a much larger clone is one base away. This CDR3 reads CAIRPREGEKLFF. CDR3 bases: TGTGCCATCAGGCCCAGGGAGGGTGAAAAACTGTTTTTT. This rearrangement joins TRBV10-3 to TRBJ1-4; D is perhaps TRBD1 (5 bases). Germline V gene lookup returns CDR1 ENHRY and CDR2 SYGVKD. This CDR3 region has 13 residues. V lost 6 bases to trimming and J lost 7 bases, with 12 bases between them.

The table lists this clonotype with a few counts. CDR3 amino acids: CASSLGRWTGNTEAFF. The CDR3 DNA is TGCGCCAGCAGCTTAGGACGATGGACTGGGAACACTGAAGCTTTCTTT. The rearrangement joins TRBV5-1 to TRBJ1-1; D gene unclear. Between the trimmed V and J ends, which lost 2 bases and 1 base, there was a span of 15 bases. There are 16 residues in the CDR3. In germline, CDR1 is SGHRS, CDR2 YFSETQ.

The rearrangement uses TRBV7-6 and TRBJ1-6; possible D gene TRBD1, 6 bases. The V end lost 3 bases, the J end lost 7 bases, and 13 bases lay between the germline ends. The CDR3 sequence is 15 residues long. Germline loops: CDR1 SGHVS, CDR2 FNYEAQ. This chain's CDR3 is CASSFGGGPNSPLHF. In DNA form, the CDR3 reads TGTGCCAGCAGCTTCGGAGGGGGGCCCAATTCACCCCTCCACTTT. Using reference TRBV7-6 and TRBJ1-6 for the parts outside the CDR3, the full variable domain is GAGVSQSPRYKVTKRGQDVALRCDPISGHVSLYWYRQALGQGPEFLTYFNYEAQQDKSGLPNDRFSAERPEGSISTLTIQRTEQRDSAMYRCASSFGGGPNSPLHFGNGTRLTVT.

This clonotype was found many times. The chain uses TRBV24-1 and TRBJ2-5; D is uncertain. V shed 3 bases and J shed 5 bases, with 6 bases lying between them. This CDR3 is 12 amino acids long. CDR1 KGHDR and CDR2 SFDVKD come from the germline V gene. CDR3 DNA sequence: TGTGCCACCAGTGATGACCGTGAGACCCAGTACTTC. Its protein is CATSDDRETQYF.